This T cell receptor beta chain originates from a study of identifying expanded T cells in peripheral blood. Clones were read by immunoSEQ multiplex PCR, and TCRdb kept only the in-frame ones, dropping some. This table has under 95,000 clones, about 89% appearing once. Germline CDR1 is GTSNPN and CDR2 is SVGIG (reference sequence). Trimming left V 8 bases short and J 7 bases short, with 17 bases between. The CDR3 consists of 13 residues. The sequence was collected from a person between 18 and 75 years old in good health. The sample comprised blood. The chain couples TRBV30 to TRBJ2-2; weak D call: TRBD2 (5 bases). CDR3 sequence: CARELAIGGELFF. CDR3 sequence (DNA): TGTGCCCGAGAATTAGCGATTGGCGGGGAGCTGTTTTTT.